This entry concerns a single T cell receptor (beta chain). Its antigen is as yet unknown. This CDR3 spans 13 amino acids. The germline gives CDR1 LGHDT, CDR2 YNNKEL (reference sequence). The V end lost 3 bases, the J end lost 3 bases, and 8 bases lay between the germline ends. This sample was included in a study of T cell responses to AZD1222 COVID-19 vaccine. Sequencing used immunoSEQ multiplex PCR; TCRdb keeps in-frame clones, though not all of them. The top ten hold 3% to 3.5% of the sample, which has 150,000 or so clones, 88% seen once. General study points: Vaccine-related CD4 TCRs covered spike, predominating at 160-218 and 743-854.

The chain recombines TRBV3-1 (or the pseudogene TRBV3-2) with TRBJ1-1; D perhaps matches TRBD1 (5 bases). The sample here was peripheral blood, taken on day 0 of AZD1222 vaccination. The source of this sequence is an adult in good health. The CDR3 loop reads CASSHEGHTEAFF. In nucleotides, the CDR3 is TGTGCCAGCAGCCATGAGGGGCACACTGAAGCTTTCTTT.